This TCR beta chain was captured by sequencing in a study of blood T cell repertoires in COVID-19. About the study: Material from acute and convalescent COVID-19 was sourced from the United States, Italy and Spain. From T cells, B-cell-depleted T cells, or PBMCs came the material, which was cDNA or gDNA.

This CDR3 is 16 amino acids long. Germline V lookup: CDR1 SEHNR, CDR2 FQNEAQ (reference sequence). V lost 6 bases, J lost 5 bases, and 12 bases stayed unmatched. TCRdb's copy holds only in-frame clones and misses some; the assay was immunoSEQ multiplex PCR. The sample carries over 10,000 clones, less than 90% recorded once. The sample comprised peripheral blood. This chain connects TRBV7-9 to TRBJ2-2; the match to TRBD2 covers 7 bases. This sequence originates from a woman aged 55-70 years with active COVID-19. This CDR3 is CASSSTGLSTTGELFF. The CDR3 DNA follows: TGTGCCAGCAGTTCTACGGGACTATCGACGACCGGGGAGCTGTTTTTT.